This is a list of T cell receptor beta chains from one sample in a study of T-cell memory formation after mild COVID-19. Each CDR3 protein is one row after TCRdb ran MiXCR on the 5' RACE reads. The sample carries 380,000 or so distinct CDR3 sequences, roughly 13% recorded once. The sequencing sample was made of PBMCs or a T cell subset sorted from them (not recorded which). These receptors were collected from a man younger than 35 who had mild COVID-19 (a few samples of this study predate the infection). Cell type and time point are not known. Both conserved end residues are part of each CDR3. D genes are given only for firm matches. Clone size is not always given. Where it is, it says once, few, many or a class for expanded clones.

CDR3: CASSSLGETQYF; DNA: TGTGCCAGCAGTTCCCTTGGGGAGACCCAGTACTTC; size: .; V: TRBV6-5; J: TRBJ2-5; D: .
CDR3: CSARSRHETQYF; DNA: TGCAGTGCTAGGAGCCGACATGAGACCCAGTACTTC; size: .; V: TRBV20-1; J: TRBJ2-5; D: .
CDR3: CASSLEAVNEKLFF; DNA: TGTGCCAGCAGCTTGGAGGCTGTTAATGAAAAACTGTTTTTT; size: many; V: TRBV5-5; J: TRBJ1-4; D: .
CDR3: CASSLQFGQGAGYTF; DNA: TGTGCCAGCAGCCTACAGTTCGGGCAGGGGGCTGGCTACACCTTC; size: many; V: TRBV7-2; J: TRBJ1-2; D: TRBD1
CDR3: CASSWGGVTDTQYF; DNA: TGTGCCAGCAGCTGGGGTGGGGTCACAGATACGCAGTATTTT; size: few; V: TRBV7-2; J: TRBJ2-3; D: .
CDR3: CASSHHGLNQETQYF; DNA: TGCGCCAGCAGCCATCATGGGTTAAACCAAGAGACCCAGTACTTC; size: few; V: TRBV4-1; J: TRBJ2-5; D: .
CDR3: CATSRQETQYF; DNA: TGTGCCACCAGCAGACAAGAGACCCAGTACTTC; size: few; V: TRBV6-2/TRBV6-3; J: TRBJ2-5; D: .
CDR3: CASSYSGGGVSNQPQHF; DNA: TGTGCCAGCAGTTACTCCGGGGGGGGAGTCAGCAATCAGCCCCAGCATTTT; size: .; V: TRBV6-6; J: TRBJ1-5; D: .
CDR3: CASSQEGGNTEAFF; DNA: TGTGCCAGCAGCCAGGAGGGGGGGAACACTGAAGCTTTCTTT; size: .; V: TRBV4-2; J: TRBJ1-1; D: .
CDR3: CASSSTGGGNQPQHF; DNA: TGTGCCAGCAGCTCGACAGGGGGCGGAAATCAGCCCCAGCATTTT; size: .; V: TRBV12-3/TRBV12-4; J: TRBJ1-5; D: TRBD1
CDR3: CASSLFGGVTGELFF; DNA: TGTGCCAGCAGCCTCTTTGGGGGGGTCACCGGGGAGCTGTTTTTT; size: few; V: TRBV11-2; J: TRBJ2-2; D: TRBD2
CDR3: CASSHRRGPGSLQETQYF; DNA: TGCGCCAGCAGCCACCGGAGGGGGCCGGGGTCCCTACAAGAGACCCAGTACTTC; size: .; V: TRBV5-1; J: TRBJ2-5; D: .
CDR3: CASSHLTLGTEAFF; DNA: TGCGCCAGCAGCCACCTGACCTTGGGCACTGAAGCTTTCTTT; size: few; V: TRBV4-3; J: TRBJ1-1; D: .
CDR3: CASSVDGFTEAFF; DNA: TGTGCCAGCAGCGTAGACGGGTTCACTGAAGCTTTCTTT; size: few; V: TRBV9; J: TRBJ1-1; D: .
CDR3: CASSSQEGRQFF; DNA: TGTGCCAGCAGCTCACAGGAGGGACGGCAGTTCTTC; size: .; V: TRBV7-7; J: TRBJ2-1; D: .
CDR3: CASSYSPGGNEQFF; DNA: TGTGCCAGCAGTTACTCCCCCGGGGGCAATGAGCAGTTCTTC; size: .; V: TRBV6-2/TRBV6-3; J: TRBJ2-1; D: .
CDR3: CASTYGGQSYEQYF; DNA: TGTGCCAGCACCTACGGGGGACAGAGCTACGAGCAGTACTTC; size: .; V: TRBV6-1; J: TRBJ2-7; D: .
CDR3: CASSPRDPMDEKLFF; DNA: TGCGCCAGCAGCCCCCGGGACCCAATGGATGAAAAACTGTTTTTT; size: few; V: TRBV5-1; J: TRBJ1-4; D: .
CDR3: CASSLLAAAYNEQFF; DNA: TGTGCCAGCAGTTTGCTAGCGGCCGCCTACAATGAGCAGTTCTTC; size: few; V: TRBV12-3/TRBV12-4; J: TRBJ2-1; D: TRBD2
CDR3: CASSFGPGGTDTQYF; DNA: TGTGCCAGCAGCTTTGGTCCCGGGGGCACAGATACGCAGTATTTT; size: few; V: TRBV7-7; J: TRBJ2-3; D: .
CDR3: CSVPSPGTGNTEAFF; DNA: TGCAGCGTCCCCTCGCCCGGGACAGGGAACACTGAAGCTTTCTTT; size: few; V: TRBV29-1; J: TRBJ1-1; D: TRBD1
CDR3: CASSFSFGGNNEQFF; DNA: TGTGCCAGCAGCTTTAGTTTTGGGGGGAACAATGAGCAGTTCTTC; size: many; V: TRBV7-9; J: TRBJ2-1; D: .
CDR3: CASRDSPYNEQFF; DNA: TGTGCCAGCCGGGACAGCCCCTACAATGAGCAGTTCTTC; size: .; V: TRBV12-3/TRBV12-4; J: TRBJ2-1; D: TRBD1
CDR3: CASSLEGVTNYGYTF; DNA: TGTGCCAGCAGCTTAGAGGGAGTGACTAACTATGGCTACACCTTC; size: few; V: TRBV7-2; J: TRBJ1-2; D: .
CDR3: CASSPRTTGGTEAFF; DNA: TGTGCCAGCAGCCCACGTACCACCGGAGGGACTGAAGCTTTCTTT; size: .; V: TRBV2; J: TRBJ1-1; D: .
CDR3: CASRMVPGAYEQYF; DNA: TGCGCCAGCAGAATGGTCCCGGGGGCTTACGAGCAGTACTTC; size: many; V: TRBV5-1; J: TRBJ2-7; D: .
CDR3: CASSSSRIENTQYF; DNA: TGTGCCAGCAGCTCGAGTCGGATCGAGAATACGCAGTATTTT; size: .; V: TRBV12-3/TRBV12-4; J: TRBJ2-3; D: .
CDR3: CASSVDGTGANVLTF; DNA: TGTGCCAGCAGCGTAGACGGAACCGGGGCCAACGTCCTGACTTTC; size: .; V: TRBV9; J: TRBJ2-6; D: .
CDR3: CASSESWGLSGKNIQYF; DNA: TGCGCCAGCAGTGAGTCGTGGGGGCTGTCAGGAAAAAACATTCAGTACTTC; size: .; V: TRBV10-2; J: TRBJ2-4; D: .
CDR3: CASSDDNYFRGNTEAFF; DNA: TGTGCCAGCAGTGACGACAACTATTTTAGGGGAAACACTGAAGCTTTCTTT; size: few; V: TRBV6-5; J: TRBJ1-1; D: .
CDR3: CASSHRSSTYEQYF; DNA: TGCGCCAGCAGCCACCGGAGTAGCACCTACGAGCAGTACTTC; size: .; V: TRBV4-1; J: TRBJ2-7; D: .
CDR3: CSGVGETQYF; DNA: TGCAGCGGAGTCGGTGAGACCCAGTACTTC; size: few; V: TRBV29-1; J: TRBJ2-5; D: .
CDR3: CASSWGKLFF; DNA: TGTGCCAGCAGTTGGGGAAAACTGTTTTTT; size: .; V: TRBV27; J: TRBJ1-4; D: .
CDR3: CASSHGGLSYEQYF; DNA: TGTGCCAGCAGTCATGGGGGTCTCTCCTACGAGCAGTACTTC; size: few; V: TRBV12-3/TRBV12-4; J: TRBJ2-7; D: .
CDR3: CASSRTGTREGGNIQYF; DNA: TGTGCCAGCAGCAGAACCGGGACGAGGGAGGGTGGAAACATTCAGTACTTC; size: .; V: TRBV7-2; J: TRBJ2-4; D: TRBD2
CDR3: CASSFLAGEPYEQYF; DNA: TGTGCCAGCAGCTTCCTAGCGGGGGAACCCTACGAGCAGTACTTC; size: .; V: TRBV7-2; J: TRBJ2-7; D: TRBD2
CDR3: CASSSQGRLRYSPLHF; DNA: TGTGCCAGCAGCTCACAGGGACGCCTGAGGTATTCACCCCTCCACTTT; size: .; V: TRBV11-2; J: TRBJ1-6; D: .
CDR3: CASSKVGPANEQYF; DNA: TGTGCCAGCAGCAAAGTCGGGCCAGCGAACGAGCAGTACTTC; size: few; V: TRBV21-1; J: TRBJ2-7; D: .
CDR3: CASSQRNLLAQYF; DNA: TGTGCCAGCAGCCAGCGAAATTTGCTGGCGCAGTATTTT; size: few; V: TRBV7-3; J: TRBJ2-3; D: .
CDR3: CASSLRASGGPTDTQYF; DNA: TGCGCCAGCAGCCTGAGGGCTAGCGGGGGCCCCACAGATACGCAGTATTTT; size: .; V: TRBV5-1; J: TRBJ2-3; D: TRBD2
CDR3: CSLVGYIGTDTQYF; DNA: TGCAGCCTCGTGGGGTACATTGGCACAGATACGCAGTATTTT; size: .; V: TRBV29-1; J: TRBJ2-3; D: .
CDR3: CSARRQGVDNSPLHF; DNA: TGCAGTGCTAGGCGCCAGGGGGTCGATAATTCACCCCTCCACTTT; size: few; V: TRBV20-1; J: TRBJ1-6; D: TRBD1
CDR3: CASSAKLQGEAFF; DNA: TGTGCCAGCAGCGCAAAATTACAGGGTGAAGCTTTCTTT; size: many; V: TRBV9; J: TRBJ1-1; D: .
CDR3: CASRGHYEQFF; DNA: TGTGCCAGCAGAGGGCACTATGAGCAGTTCTTC; size: .; V: TRBV2; J: TRBJ2-1; D: .
CDR3: CASSLSQLREKLFF; DNA: TGTGCCAGCAGTTTAAGCCAGCTAAGGGAAAAACTGTTTTTT; size: .; V: TRBV27; J: TRBJ1-4; D: .
CDR3: CASWLGGANYGYTF; DNA: TGTGCCAGCTGGCTCGGGGGAGCTAACTATGGCTACACCTTC; size: .; V: TRBV12-3/TRBV12-4; J: TRBJ1-2; D: .
CDR3: CASSVAGEAFYEQYF; DNA: TGTGCCAGCAGCGTAGCGGGCGAAGCTTTCTACGAGCAGTACTTC; size: .; V: TRBV9; J: TRBJ2-7; D: .
CDR3: CASSPTQLPNTEAFF; DNA: TGTGCCAGCTCACCGACGCAACTGCCAAACACTGAAGCTTTCTTT; size: few; V: TRBV18; J: TRBJ1-1; D: .
CDR3: CASSHGGQNTEAFF; DNA: TGTGCCAGCAGCCATGGGGGACAGAACACTGAAGCTTTCTTT; size: few; V: TRBV3-1; J: TRBJ1-1; D: .
CDR3: CSARDQQRDQETQYF; DNA: TGCAGTGCTAGAGATCAACAGCGGGACCAAGAGACCCAGTACTTC; size: few; V: TRBV20-1; J: TRBJ2-5; D: .
CDR3: CASSSSPVEAFF; DNA: TGTGCCAGCAGTAGTAGTCCGGTTGAAGCTTTCTTT; size: many; V: TRBV6-6; J: TRBJ1-1; D: .
CDR3: CASSFGSPTDTQYF; DNA: TGCGCCAGCAGCTTCGGTAGCCCCACAGATACGCAGTATTTT; size: many; V: TRBV5-1; J: TRBJ2-3; D: .
CDR3: CASSLMWGRGQPQHF; DNA: TGTGCCAGCAGTCTTATGTGGGGCCGAGGTCAGCCCCAGCATTTT; size: .; V: TRBV12-3/TRBV12-4; J: TRBJ1-5; D: .
CDR3: CASKGRSSYEQYF; DNA: TGTGCCAGCAAGGGTCGAAGCTCCTACGAGCAGTACTTC; size: few; V: TRBV27; J: TRBJ2-7; D: .
CDR3: CASSQGAGQGRSYEQYF; DNA: TGCGCCAGCAGCCAAGGCGCCGGACAGGGCAGGAGCTACGAGCAGTACTTC; size: few; V: TRBV4-1; J: TRBJ2-7; D: TRBD1